This T cell receptor beta chain was identified in a study of beta chain features in type 1 diabetes. About the research overall: Examination of sorted cells across all samples involved about 99 million cells. Whole-study findings and limits: More deletions and fewer insertions at VDJ junctions were found in patients with type 1 diabetes. Among all four CD4+ subsets, Type 1 diabetes patients had TCRB CDR3s that were moderately but significantly shorter.

This clone was seen at least ten times. Its antigen is unknown. Germline V gene data show CDR1 as SNHLY and CDR2 as FYNNEI. Trimming shortened V by 7 bases and J by 0 bases, and 10 bases separated the two germline ends. The CDR3 spans 15 residues. Expressed TCRB transcripts got sequenced, as all isolated RNA was reverse transcribed. TCRdb keeps only in-frame clones here, not all; method: immunoSEQ multiplex PCR. The table has 400,000 or so clones, around 9.6% seen once; the top ten hold about 0.6%. Sorting of CD4+ naive, central memory, regulatory and stem cell-like memory cells was performed via CD45RO/CCR7/CD25/CD127/CD95/CD27. Sorted populations all had greater than 95% purity.

The chain recombines TRBV2 with TRBJ2-6, with D maybe TRBD2 (5 bases). This sequence originates from a man aged 25 to 45 with type 1 diabetes. The sequenced sample was central memory CD4+ T cells from blood. Written as DNA, the CDR3 is TGTGCCAGCACTCGGGGTGACTCTGGGGCCAACGTCCTGACTTTC. It codes for CASTRGDSGANVLTF.